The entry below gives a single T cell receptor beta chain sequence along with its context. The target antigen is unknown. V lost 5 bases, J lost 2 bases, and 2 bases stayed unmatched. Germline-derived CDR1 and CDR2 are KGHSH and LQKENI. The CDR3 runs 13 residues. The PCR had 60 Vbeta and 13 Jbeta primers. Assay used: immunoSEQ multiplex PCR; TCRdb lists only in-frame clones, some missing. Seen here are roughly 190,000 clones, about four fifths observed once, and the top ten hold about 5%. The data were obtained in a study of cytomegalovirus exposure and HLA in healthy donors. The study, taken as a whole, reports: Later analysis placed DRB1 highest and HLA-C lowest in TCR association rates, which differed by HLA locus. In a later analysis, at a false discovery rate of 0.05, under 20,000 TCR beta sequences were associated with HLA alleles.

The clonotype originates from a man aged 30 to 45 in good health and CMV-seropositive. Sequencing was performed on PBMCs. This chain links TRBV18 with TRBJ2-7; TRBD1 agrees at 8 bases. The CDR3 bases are TGTGCCAGCTCAGGGACAGGAGCCTACGAGCAGTACTTC. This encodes CASSGTGAYEQYF.